This paragraph covers one T cell receptor beta chain sequence. The primer mix had 60 V beta and 13 J beta primers. The assay was immunoSEQ multiplex PCR, and TCRdb's table has in-frame clones only and misses some. The sample consists of approximately 100,000 clones, 75% to 85% of them appearing once. Germline CDR1 and CDR2: KGHSH and LQKENI. V dropped 3 bases and J dropped 3 bases, with 12 bases sitting between them. The CDR3 extends over 15 amino acids. These data originate in a study of glioma-infiltrating T cells after dendritic cell vaccination. Study background: Dendritic cell vaccination trial patients had either newly diagnosed or recurrent glioblastoma.

The receptor comes from a human donor with glioblastoma. Sequenced here: blood, sampled before dendritic cell vaccination. The V call is TRBV18, the J call TRBJ1-5; D unresolved. The CDR3 DNA reads as TGTGCCAGCTCACCGGTTACGGGTCTCAATCAGCCCCAGCATTTT. Residues: CASSPVTGLNQPQHF.